Listed here is a single T cell receptor (beta chain). This sample is part of a study of shared clonotypes between healthy human individuals. Some clones are missing from TCRdb's copy, which holds only in-frame ones; the method was immunoSEQ multiplex PCR. The sample lists 170,000 or so clones, approximately 62% occurring once. The V gene lost 1 base and the J gene lost 4 bases, with 11 bases spanning the gap. This CDR3 comprises 15 residues. Germline CDR1 is SGHRS and CDR2 is YFSETQ. The clonotype was recovered from a young man in good health. Sequenced input: memory CD4+ T cells sorted from blood. Subset here: CD45RA-negative fraction. The chain is built from TRBV5-1 and TRBJ1-4; TRBD1 might be the D (6 bases). CDR3 DNA: TGCGCCAGCAGCTTGAGCAGGGGAAATAATGAAAAACTGTTTTTT. It is translated as CASSLSRGNNEKLFF.